This T cell receptor beta chain stems from a study of cytomegalovirus exposure and HLA in healthy donors. Study-wide background: There were 117 million unique TCR beta sequences, drawn from about 179 million T cells, in an earlier analysis.

This PCR relied on a set of 60 Vbeta primers and 13 Jbeta primers. Libraries were prepared by immunoSEQ multiplex PCR; TCRdb keeps only in-frame clonotypes and omits some of them. The data show some 70,000 clones, about 81% seen once. Findings and limits, study-wide: TCR beta sequences reportedly predicted most subjects' HLA-A and HLA-B alleles accurately. Excluded: some indistinguishable V segments such as TRBV6-2 and TRBV6-3.

This CDR3 spans 14 amino acids. Germline V gives CDR1 WNHNN, CDR2 SYGVQD (reference sequence). V was pared by 3 bases and J by 3 bases, with 5 bases of the junction left unmatched. Comment on this clone: The antigen remains unidentified.

This receptor was identified in a human donor in good health. The chain employs TRBV10-1 and TRBJ2-7; 7 bases align to TRBD2. Sequences were obtained from PBMCs. CDR3 DNA: TGCGCCAGCAGTGAAGGACTAGGGGACTACGAGCAGTACTTC. It translates to CASSEGLGDYEQYF.